One TCR beta chain is described in this entry. Its antigen remains unidentified. The PCR made use of 60 Vbeta and 13 Jbeta primers. Authors' analysis steps: Unique TCR beta chains numbered approximately 80 million in a later analysis, with roughly 11 million shared. This table comes from immunoSEQ multiplex PCR, and its TCRdb copy is limited to in-frame clones, with some not included. The D gene and trimming were derived from the DNA, and the V and J assignments and clone size from that table. The sample contains around 190,000 clones, 65% to 75% of which appear only once. V was clipped by 3 bases and J by 4 bases; unmatched bases: 7. This CDR3 spans 16 amino acids. Germline assignment: CDR1 GTSNPN and CDR2 SVGIG (reference sequence). The record originates from a study of cytomegalovirus exposure and HLA in healthy donors. Study-level findings and limits: Per a later analysis, 15,000 to 20,000 TCR beta sequences showed association with HLA alleles at 0.05 false discovery rate. Exclusion as indistinguishable affected some V segments, including TRBV6-2 and TRBV6-3.

The TCR comes from a young man in good health and CMV-seropositive. Input material: PBMCs. The chain uses TRBV30 and TRBJ2-5; TRBD2 aligns across 14 bases. CDR3 in DNA: TGTGCCTGGAGGGGACTAGCGGGAGTATCCCGAGAGACCCAGTACTTC. Translating it yields CAWRGLAGVSRETQYF.